The entry that follows covers one TCR beta chain sequence. In the authors' methods: Reference gene primer amplification yielded estimated nucleated cell counts. TCRdb's copy holds only in-frame clones and misses some; the assay was immunoSEQ multiplex PCR. That table supplies the V and J calls and clone size; D and trimming were determined from the DNA. The table includes some 250,000 clones, around 90% detected once. This sample is drawn from a study of blood T cell repertoires in COVID-19. Across the whole study: There were acute and convalescent COVID-19 samples, and they came from the United States, Italy and Spain. The analysed material was cDNA or gDNA that came from T cells, B-cell-depleted T cells, or PBMCs.

This CDR3 is built from 18 residues. Germline V gene lookup returns CDR1 LNHDA and CDR2 SQIVND (reference sequence). The junction had 12 bases not matched to a gene; V was cut back by 5 bases and J by 1 base. Sequenced material: peripheral blood. V usage is TRBV19 and J usage is TRBJ1-1; TRBD1 matches at 11 bases. The TCR was taken from a human donor in a cohort sampled during active COVID-19. CDR3 nucleotides: TGTGCCAGTAGTTCGGGGGACAGGGGGAGAGTAAGGAACACTGAAGCTTTCTTT. It encodes CASSSGDRGRVRNTEAFF.